This TCR beta chain was identified in a study of T cell changes during pregnancy in multiple sclerosis (dated by TCRdb to the late 2010s). About the study as a whole: In women with multiple sclerosis, the researchers looked at how the T cell repertoire shifted as pregnancy progressed.

Library prep was done by the immunoSEQ multiplex PCR assay. Imported from immuneACCESS, the table was reduced by TCRdb to in-frame sequences with V and J called. These copies leave out some clones; in studies compared against another copy, an unresolved V gene accounts for under half, and the cause of the remainder is not known. The sample profile shows tens of thousands of clones; about 91% of them were found once. Of the sample, about 0.9% falls within the top ten clones. In the germline V gene, CDR1 corresponds to SGDLS and CDR2 to YYNGEE. V is pared back by 4 bases and J by 4 bases, with 14 bases lying between the germline termini. From cysteine to phenylalanine, the CDR3 is 15 amino acids long. Only CDR3 DNA remains: 45 bases, in frame from the first base. Regarding this clone: Its antigen target is currently unknown. One base away there is no much larger clone; base qualities are not given.

The V and J genes are TRBV9 and TRBJ2-2; TRBD1 is perhaps the D gene, given 6 matching bases. The sequence came from a female donor with multiple sclerosis, enrolled in a pregnancy study. Sequencing used peripheral blood, obtained before pregnancy. The encoded CDR3 is CASSPGQRGTGELFF. The sequenced DNA: TGTGCCAGCAGCCCGGGACAAAGGGGCACCGGGGAGCTGTTTTTT.